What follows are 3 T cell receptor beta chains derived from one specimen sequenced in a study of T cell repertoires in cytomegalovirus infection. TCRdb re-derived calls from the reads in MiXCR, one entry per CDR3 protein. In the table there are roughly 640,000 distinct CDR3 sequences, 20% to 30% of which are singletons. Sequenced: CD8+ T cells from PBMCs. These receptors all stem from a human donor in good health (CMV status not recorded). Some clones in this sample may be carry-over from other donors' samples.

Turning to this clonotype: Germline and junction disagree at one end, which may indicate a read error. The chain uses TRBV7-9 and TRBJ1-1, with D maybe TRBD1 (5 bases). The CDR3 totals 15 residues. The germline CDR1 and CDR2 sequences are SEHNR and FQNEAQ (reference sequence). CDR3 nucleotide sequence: TGTGCCAGCAGCTTAGGGGGGGGGGTTCGGACTGCAGCTTTCTTT. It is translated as CASSLGGGVRTAAFF.

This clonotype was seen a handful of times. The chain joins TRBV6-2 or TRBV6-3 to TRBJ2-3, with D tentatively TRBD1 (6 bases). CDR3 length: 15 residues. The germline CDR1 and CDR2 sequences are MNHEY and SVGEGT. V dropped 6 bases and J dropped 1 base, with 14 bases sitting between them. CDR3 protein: CASSDWDKGTDTQYF. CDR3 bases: TGTGCCAGCAGCGACTGGGACAAAGGCACAGATACGCAGTATTTT.

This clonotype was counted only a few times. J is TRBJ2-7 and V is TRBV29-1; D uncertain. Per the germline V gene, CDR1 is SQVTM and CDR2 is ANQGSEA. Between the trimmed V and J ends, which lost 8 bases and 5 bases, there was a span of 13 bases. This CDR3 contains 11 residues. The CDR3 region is CSTPLADEQYV. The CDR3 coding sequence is TGCAGCACTCCGTTGGCGGACGAGCAGTACGTC.